These 4 T cell receptor beta chains were sequenced from one sample in a study of cytomegalovirus exposure and HLA in healthy donors. Both 60 Vbeta primers and 13 Jbeta primers went into the PCR. Assay: immunoSEQ multiplex PCR; the TCRdb copy retains only in-frame clones and omits some. Here the sample table reports about 200,000 clones. Material for sequencing was PBMCs. The receptors come from a man aged 25-40 years in good health and CMV-seronegative.

This chain links TRBV5-3 with TRBJ2-2, with a weak D call TRBD2 (6 bases). TRBV5-3 is an open reading frame whose function is uncertain. This CDR3 comprises 15 residues. Trimming cost V 6 bases and J 4 bases, with 16 bases left between them. The CDR3 DNA follows: TGTGCCAGAACCCCGTGGGGGGTCGGCACCGGGGAGCTGTTTTTT. Amino acids: CARTPWGVGTGELFF.

The gene calls are TRBV13 and TRBJ2-4; possible D gene TRBD1, 5 bases. V lost 1 base, J lost 0 bases, and 13 bases lay in between. CDR3 length: 17 amino acids. Germline V CDR1 and CDR2: PRHDT, FYEKMQ (reference sequence). CDR3 coding DNA: TGTGCCAGCAGCTTAGCGAGGCAGGGATTAGCCAAAAACATTCAGTACTTC. Translation: CASSLARQGLAKNIQYF. The entire variable domain, with the rest obtained from reference TRBV13 and TRBJ2-4, is as follows: AAGVIQSPRHLIKEKRETATLKCYPIPRHDTVYWYQQGPGQDPQFLISFYEKMQSDKGSIPDRFSAQQFSDYHSELNMSSLELGDSALYFCASSLARQGLAKNIQYFGAGTRLSVL.

The chain combines TRBV7-6 with TRBJ2-5; 9 positions agree with TRBD2. The CDR3 runs to 15 residues. Germline V gives CDR1 SGHVS, CDR2 FNYEAQ. The V gene end was trimmed by 5 bases and the J gene end by 2 bases; junction bases not matched to a gene: 6. The CDR3 spells CASSALSGRQETQYF. CDR3 nucleotide sequence: TGTGCCAGCAGCGCACTTAGCGGGAGACAAGAGACCCAGTACTTC.

The gene calls are TRBV18 and TRBJ1-4; D unresolved. CDR3 length: 13 residues. With 4 bases removed from V and 8 bases from J, the gap between germline ends came to 11 bases. Germline V lookup: CDR1 KGHSH, CDR2 LQKENI. As DNA, the CDR3 is TGTGCCAGCTCACTCGGTAGGGAGGAAAAACTGTTTTTT. It yields the protein CASSLGREEKLFF.